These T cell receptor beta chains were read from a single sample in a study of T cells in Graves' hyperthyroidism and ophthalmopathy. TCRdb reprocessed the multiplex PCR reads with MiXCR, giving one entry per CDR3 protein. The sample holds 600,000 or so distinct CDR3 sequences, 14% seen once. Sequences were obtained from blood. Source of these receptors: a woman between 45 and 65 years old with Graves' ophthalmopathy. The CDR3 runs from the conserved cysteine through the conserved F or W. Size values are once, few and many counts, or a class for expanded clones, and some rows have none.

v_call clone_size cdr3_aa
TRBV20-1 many CSARVKGQGVLAFF
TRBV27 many CASSRGKGAEAFF
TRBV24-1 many CATSDSRIPRAFF
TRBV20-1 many CSALVFGGTHEQYF
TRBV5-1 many CASSLYGGTSTDTQYF
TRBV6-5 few CASSYGGPNTGELFF
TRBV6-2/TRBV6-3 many CASTYRRQRNYGYTF
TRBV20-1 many CSAREGGGEAFF
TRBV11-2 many CASSAYDGTEAFF
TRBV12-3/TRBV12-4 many CASSSDPGGGTENTDTQYF
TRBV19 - CASSIAAVSYNEQFF
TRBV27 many CASSLRGDPVQYF
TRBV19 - CASSIRGLAGHNEQFF
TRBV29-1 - CSVEEVLAPYNEQFF
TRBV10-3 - CATMGGDTQYF
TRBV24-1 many CATSEAGTGGTEAFF
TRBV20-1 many CSAPGTSWSGDTQYF
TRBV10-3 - CAISESGTIPRDTQYF
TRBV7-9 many CASSGARDRTYEQYF
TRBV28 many CASSLFGQASYNEQFF
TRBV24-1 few CATSDLTSGSRGNEQFF
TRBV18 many CASSLGQANNQPQHF
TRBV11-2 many CASSPTSGGDTQYF
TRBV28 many CASSLSWVNQPQHF
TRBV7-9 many CASSLVEYEQYF
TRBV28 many CASAGVAGGRWVNEQFF
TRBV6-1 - CASNRQQGAPSSGANVLTF
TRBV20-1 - CSASLAGNTGELFF
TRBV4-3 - CASSQDWLAGGSSYNEQFF
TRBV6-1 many CASSLKRDNEQFF
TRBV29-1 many CSVIRDSATYEQYF
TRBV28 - CASIRLRDSKNEQFF
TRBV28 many CASMVASAYNEQFF
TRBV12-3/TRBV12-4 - CASSSTAIYF
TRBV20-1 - CSARAGGRVHEQYF
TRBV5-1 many CASSVGTIQETQYF
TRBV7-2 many CASSFGYGRNTEAFF
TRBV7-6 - CASSLSYGSNGYTF
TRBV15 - CATSVGGSSYEQYF
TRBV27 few CASSLVRGDNSPLHF
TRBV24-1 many CATSDRVGEQFF
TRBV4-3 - CASSQDPGTRAGELFF
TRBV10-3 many CAISIGDRVSGQPQHF
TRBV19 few CASSILAGFQETQYF
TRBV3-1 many CASSQLQGNIQYF
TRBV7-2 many CASSWRDQTGELFF
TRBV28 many CASSLGGRIGYEQYF
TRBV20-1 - CSARDLGREQYF
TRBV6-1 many CASKLELAKNIQYF
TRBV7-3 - CASSPGSGRGDTGELFF
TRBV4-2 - CASSKSSAVYTGELFF
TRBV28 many CASTRGLAGVNEQYF
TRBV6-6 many CASSYSSGRNTEAFF
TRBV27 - CASSLTGGPFDEQYF
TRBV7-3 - CASSLSIAGGPNEQFF
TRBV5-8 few CASSLGRPNTDTQYF
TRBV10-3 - CAIRPNLTSGIIYEQYF